This note documents a single TCR beta chain sequence. Trimming cost V 6 bases and J 0 bases; bases outside gene matches: 4. Germline-derived CDR1 and CDR2 are SNHLY and FYNNEI. The CDR3 length is 15 residues. This record belongs to a study of blood T cell repertoires in COVID-19. Across the study: There were acute and convalescent COVID-19 samples, and they came from the United States, Italy and Spain.

Using immunoSEQ multiplex PCR, the repertoire was profiled, and TCRdb retains in-frame clones only, with some absent. This table has fewer than 100,000 clones, roughly nine tenths appearing once. The chain links TRBV2 to TRBJ1-4; TRBD1 agrees at 7 bases. The TCR was taken from a man at least 80 years old in a cohort sampled during active COVID-19. Material for sequencing was peripheral blood. The DNA of the CDR3 is TGTGCCAGCAGGGGACAGCCGGCAACTAATGAAAAACTGTTTTTT. Its protein product is CASRGQPATNEKLFF.